This TCR beta chain was retrieved from a study of human T cells and chemical hapten exposure. At the level of the study: Weekly scalp doses of diphenylcyclopropenone were given to patients during the approximately 25-week study. Study results and caveats: No alteration of TCRs above 1 in 1000 frequency was seen with DPC sensitization. The formation of large CDR3 similarity clusters by expanded TCRs significantly exceeded that of controls.

TCRdb used MiXCR to reprocess the RACE reads, holding one entry per CDR3 protein. The table lists 65,000 to 95,000 distinct CDR3 sequences, 6.6% of them singletons. This clonotype has at least ten counts. Its antigen remains unknown. Germline lookup yields CDR1 MNHEY and CDR2 SMNVEV (reference sequence). V shed 3 bases and J shed 2 bases, with 10 bases lying between them. The CDR3 has 14 residues. Indicated time point: patch test 2, 6 weeks after DPC sensitization. The treatment is: therapeutic diphenylcyclopropenone sensitization with weekly scalp DPC. Sample donors consisted of patients with alopecia, aged 18 to 70 years, who were suitable for DPC.

The gene calls are TRBV27 and TRBJ1-1; D is ambiguous. The material sequenced was whole blood, taken in connection with sensitization to the hapten diphenylcyclopropenone (DPC). The source is a woman aged 30 to 39 with alopecia areata. Some clones in this sample may be carry-over from other donors' samples. The CDR3 bases are TGTGCCAGCAGTTTCGGGGTATCCAACACTGAAGCTTTCTTT. It encodes CASSFGVSNTEAFF.